This T cell receptor (beta chain) was captured by sequencing in a study of cytomegalovirus exposure and HLA in healthy donors (TCRdb year 2017). Concerning the study at large: The 666 repertoires of the first cohort and the roughly 120 validation repertoires were produced on the same platform, according to a later analysis. The aim of the study was to test whether cataloging public T cell receptors could identify signatures of past pathogen exposure. Along with the roughly 670-subject first cohort, a separate validation cohort of 120 different subjects was used. To predict cytomegalovirus infection status, the study brought together high-throughput TCR immunosequencing, statistical association of individual TCRs with disease status, and machine learning. General conclusions and limits of the study: The study listed 150 to 200 TCR beta chains as associated with cytomegalovirus. While some public TCRs were present in many individuals, most TCR sequences turned up only very rarely across donors. The classifier was reported to diagnose cytomegalovirus status with high specificity and sensitivity in both the original and validation cohorts. Three of the identified cytomegalovirus-associated TCR beta chains were confirmed in vitro to be specific for cytomegalovirus antigens. It was suggested by the authors that the approach could potentially be generalized to other disease states and immunological phenotypes. A later analysis had no HLA typing for the validation cohort, so co-occurrence there was scored across all 130 or so repertoires. A later analysis found that TCRs clustered in the first cohort also tended to co-occur in the roughly 120 validation repertoires, with approximately 95% of cluster scores above 0.

V is pruned by 4 bases and J by 2 bases, leaving 9 bases of the junction without a gene match. The CDR3 runs 17 amino acids, cysteine and phenylalanine included. Kept here is only the CDR3 DNA, which spans 51 bases and is read in frame from base 1. CDR1 and CDR2 were assigned from the germline V gene as MNHNS and SASEGT. As for this clone: Its cognate antigen has yet to be identified. It has no much larger one-base neighbor in the sample; base qualities were not kept.

The library was prepared using the immunoSEQ multiplex PCR assay. The study's own analysis went as follows. To diagnose cytomegalovirus status from the catalog of TCR beta chain sequences, a statistical classification framework was built. TCRdb re-hosts the immuneACCESS table, in-frame sequences only. Its copies lack some clones; in the studies checked, an unresolved V gene accounts for under half of them, and the cause for the rest is not known. D and trimming were read from the DNA, whereas the V and J calls and clone size are those reported in that table. The sample records 120,000 or so clones, 86% of which are singletons. About 5.3% of the sample is taken by the ten largest. Donors formed part of the validation cohort, which comprised over a hundred subjects and was distinct from the first cohort of under 850 subjects.

This receptor chain uses TRBV6-1 and TRBJ2-7; the central 12 bases match TRBD1. The TCR sequence derives from a man younger than 30 in good health and CMV-seronegative. The sequencing sample was made of PBMCs. The bases read TGTGCCAGCAGTGCCGGGACAGGGGGCGCTTCAACCTACGAGCAGTACTTC. Its protein product is CASSAGTGGASTYEQYF.